Presented here are 12 T cell receptor beta chains from one specimen sequenced in a study of T cells in Graves' hyperthyroidism and ophthalmopathy. Researchers amplified the TCR beta CDR3 regions from RNA transcripts. The study used the HTBI primer set for a first-round RT-PCR of the TCR CDR3. Each CDR3 protein gets one entry after TCRdb re-called the multiplex PCR reads with MiXCR. The sample holds 450,000 to 650,000 distinct CDR3 sequences, roughly 20% seen once. Material for sequencing was blood. Receptor source: a man between 18 and 35 years old with Graves' hyperthyroidism.

This chain links TRBV6-1 with TRBJ1-2, with TRBD1 identical over 9 bases. Germline V gene data show CDR1 as MNHNS and CDR2 as SASEGT. CDR3 length: 15 amino acids. Trimming removed 8 bases from V and 4 bases from J; junction bases left unmatched: 11. CDR3 nucleotides: TGTGCCAGCTCCCGTTCTGGGACAGGGTTCTATGGCTACACCTTC. Amino acids: CASSRSGTGFYGYTF.

The rearrangement joins TRBV3-1 to TRBJ2-7; tentatively, D is TRBD1 (6 bases). The V gene's germline CDR1 is LGHDT and CDR2 YNNKEL (reference sequence). This CDR3 has 14 residues. Trimming shortened V by 8 bases and J by 2 bases, and 16 bases separated the two germline ends. DNA for the CDR3: TGTGCCAGCGGCCGGGACAACCAACCCTACGAGCAGTACTTC. Its protein is CASGRDNQPYEQYF.

This clonotype was seen ten or more times. V gene TRBV10-3 combines with J gene TRBJ2-2; D gene ambiguous. V lost 4 bases to trimming and J lost 0 bases, with 12 bases between them. The CDR3 consists of 16 residues. Germline CDR1 is ENHRY and CDR2 is SYGVKD. The CDR3 coding sequence is TGTGCCATCAGTGCCTCCCAGACCGCGAACACCGGGGAGCTGTTTTTT. This codes for CAISASQTANTGELFF.

This clonotype has ten or more counts. V is TRBV2 and J is TRBJ2-2; D is perhaps TRBD1 (5 bases). The germline V gene encodes CDR1 SNHLY and CDR2 FYNNEI. V was clipped by 6 bases and J by 5 bases, with 13 bases between them. This CDR3 spans 14 amino acids. In DNA, the CDR3 is TGTGCCAGCAGGGACACTATGTTTACCGGGGAGCTGTTTTTT. Translation: CASRDTMFTGELFF.

The table lists this clonotype with many counts. The chain has TRBV15 and TRBJ2-7; no clear D. The germline V gene has CDR1 LNHNV and CDR2 YYDKDF (reference sequence). The CDR3 loop spans 15 amino acids. Trimming removed 0 bases at V and 5 bases at J, with 14 bases between. The DNA for the CDR3 is TGTGCCACCAGCAGAGATAAACTATCCTACCACGAGCAGTACTTC. This codes for CATSRDKLSYHEQYF.

This sequence joins TRBV7-9 and TRBJ2-5, with D possibly being TRBD2 (5 bases). The CDR3 spans 14 residues. In germline, CDR1 is SEHNR, CDR2 FQNEAQ (reference sequence). Deletions cut 3 bases from V and 2 bases from J, with 10 bases between. CDR3 sequence (DNA): TGTGCCAGCAGCTTCCGTGGGGAGCAAGAGACCCAGTACTTC. Residues: CASSFRGEQETQYF.

The rearrangement links TRBV7-9 to TRBJ1-5; maybe TRBD1 (5 bases). There are 14 residues in the CDR3. V was clipped by 2 bases and J by 6 bases, with 11 bases between them. Germline CDR1 SEHNR, CDR2 FQNEAQ (reference sequence). The CDR3 protein is CASSLRGVSQPQHF. The CDR3 DNA is TGTGCCAGCAGCTTACGAGGGGTTAGTCAGCCCCAGCATTTT.

Ten or more counts support this clonotype. At one of its ends the junction is not consistent with the germline gene, which may arise from a read error. CDR3 sequence reads: CASSLSRF. The CDR3, as DNA: TGTGCCAGCAGCTTGAGTCGCTTC. This rearrangement joins TRBV13 to TRBJ1-2, with no clear D. CDR1 and CDR2 (germline): PRHDT, FYEKMQ (reference sequence). The CDR3 is 8 amino acids.

This rearrangement joins TRBV9 to TRBJ2-5; 11 bases match TRBD1. Germline CDR1 and CDR2: SGDLS and YYNGEE. V was pared by 4 bases and J by 1 base, with 6 bases of the junction left unmatched. The CDR3 contains 16 residues. The CDR3 DNA reads as TGTGCCAGCAGCCCCGGACAGGGGGCTTTCCAAGAGACCCAGTACTTC. Amino acid sequence: CASSPGQGAFQETQYF.

This clonotype occurred many times. This may arise from a read error, as a much more abundant clone is one base away. The chain employs TRBV19 and TRBJ2-7, with a tentative D call TRBD2 (5 bases). Germline CDR1 is LNHDA and CDR2 is SQIVND (reference sequence). The CDR3 has 14 residues. V was trimmed by 5 bases and J by 5 bases, leaving 16 bases between them. CDR3 protein: CASSLQEAQNEQYF. CDR3 DNA sequence: TGTGCCAGTAGTCTTCAGGAGGCGCAGAACGAGCAGTACTTC.

This clonotype showed up many times. This rearrangement joins TRBV12-3 or TRBV12-4 to TRBJ2-2; unclear D gene. Trimming removed 8 bases from V and 6 bases from J, with 10 bases in between. The CDR3 consists of 12 residues. Here the CDR3 reads CASGPSPGELFF. The CDR3 DNA is TGTGCCAGCGGACCGTCTCCCGGGGAGCTGTTTTTT.

The V and J genes are TRBV5-1 and TRBJ2-7, with 7 bases lining up with TRBD1. CDR1 and CDR2 from the germline V gene are SGHRS and YFSETQ. V shed 3 bases, J shed 4 bases, and the junction held 7 bases outside the gene matches. The CDR3 is 14 amino acids. The CDR3, as DNA: TGCGCCAGCAGCTCTTGGCAGGGGGAATACGAGCAGTACTTC. Its translation is CASSSWQGEYEQYF.